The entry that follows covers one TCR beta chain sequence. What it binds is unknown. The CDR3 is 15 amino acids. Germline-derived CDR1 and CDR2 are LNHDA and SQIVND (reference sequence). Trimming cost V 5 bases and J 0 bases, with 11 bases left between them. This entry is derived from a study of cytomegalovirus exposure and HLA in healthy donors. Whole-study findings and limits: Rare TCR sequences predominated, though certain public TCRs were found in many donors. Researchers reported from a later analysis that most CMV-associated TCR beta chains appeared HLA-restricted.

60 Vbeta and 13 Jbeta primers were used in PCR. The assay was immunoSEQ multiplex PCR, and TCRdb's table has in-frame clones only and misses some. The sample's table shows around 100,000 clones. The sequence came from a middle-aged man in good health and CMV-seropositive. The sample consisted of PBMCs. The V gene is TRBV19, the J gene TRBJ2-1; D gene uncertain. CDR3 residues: CASSSALSSYNEQFF. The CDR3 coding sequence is TGTGCCAGTAGTTCCGCCTTGAGCTCCTACAATGAGCAGTTCTTC.